A selection of T cell receptor beta chains follows, all from one sample in a study of shared clonotypes between healthy human individuals. Repertoires were generated with immunoSEQ multiplex PCR, while TCRdb's copy carries only in-frame clones and drops some. This table holds 2.3 million or so clones, 85% to 95% found once. Source material: naive CD4+ T cells from PBMCs. Receptors originate from a young man in good health. Some clones in this sample may be carry-over from other donors' samples. Each CDR3 is given with its conserved first and last residue. The order of the fields is clone size, V gene, CDR3 protein. Clone size is shown for a subset of rows, as once, few, many or a class of expanded clone.

clone_size: .; v_call: TRBV29-1; cdr3_aa: CSVRPPERSQYF
clone_size: once; v_call: TRBV7-6; cdr3_aa: CASSPLGPTNTGELFF
clone_size: .; v_call: TRBV29-1; cdr3_aa: CSVDPGPLQETQYF
clone_size: few; v_call: TRBV28; cdr3_aa: CASSWDQNQPQHF
clone_size: .; v_call: TRBV10-1; cdr3_aa: CATKGEAGGLDTQYF
clone_size: .; v_call: TRBV5-4; cdr3_aa: CASSWTGVVETQYF
clone_size: .; v_call: TRBV19; cdr3_aa: CASSIDSSIYGGYTF
clone_size: .; v_call: TRBV19; cdr3_aa: CASRPYRDSSNTGELFF
clone_size: .; v_call: TRBV5-1; cdr3_aa: CASSFTGADTQYF
clone_size: .; v_call: TRBV7-9; cdr3_aa: CASSPLLGPDEKLFF
clone_size: .; v_call: TRBV6-5; cdr3_aa: CASSKQDAGELFF
clone_size: .; v_call: TRBV6-1; cdr3_aa: CASSEAGDYGYTF
clone_size: .; v_call: TRBV6-5; cdr3_aa: CASRSGFHQPQHF
clone_size: once; v_call: TRBV9; cdr3_aa: CASSVDNSNYGYTF
clone_size: .; v_call: TRBV5-1; cdr3_aa: CASTLGQGTDTQYF